Listed below are T cell receptor beta chains from one sample, sequenced in a study of T-cell reconstitution after alpha-beta-depleted transplantation in children. TCRdb independently ran MiXCR on the PCR reads; one entry per CDR3 protein. Here the sample spans roughly 200,000 distinct CDR3 sequences, roughly 14% being singletons. Material: PBMCs from the stem cell graft donor, obtained from the stem cell graft. These receptors all come from a human donor who donated a stem cell graft to a child with acute lymphoblastic leukemia. CDR3s include the opening cysteine and the closing phenylalanine or tryptophan. D genes are given only for firm matches. The listing skips clone size in some rows; elsewhere it reads once, few, many or a size class.

d_gene	abundance	j_gene	v_gene	CDR3aa	CDR3nt
TRBD2	many	TRBJ2-5	TRBV5-1	CASSLSTSGRRDVLKETQYF	TGCGCCAGCAGCTTGTCCACTAGCGGGAGAAGGGACGTACTCAAAGAGACCCAGTACTTC
TRBD1	many	TRBJ1-5	TRBV11-1	CASSPRTGRVNGNQPQHF	TGTGCCAGCAGCCCCAGGACAGGGCGGGTTAACGGCAATCAGCCCCAGCATTTT
NA	few	TRBJ1-2	TRBV5-1	CASSLDSFYGYTF	TGCGCCAGCAGCTTGGACAGTTTCTATGGCTACACCTTC
NA	few	TRBJ1-2	TRBV3-1	CASSQVSSGGGYTF	TGTGCCAGCAGCCAAGTTTCCTCGGGGGGTGGCTACACCTTC
TRBD1	many	TRBJ2-7	TRBV7-9	CASGIPGQGPTQQYF	TGTGCCAGCGGTATACCGGGACAGGGCCCTACACAGCAGTACTTC
TRBD1	NA	TRBJ2-1	TRBV25-1	CASSNRGTGHNEQFF	TGTGCCAGCAGTAACCGGGGGACAGGTCACAATGAGCAGTTCTTC
NA	many	TRBJ2-5	TRBV29-1	CSAAKRQQETQYF	TGCAGCGCCGCAAAGCGACAGCAAGAGACCCAGTACTTC
NA	NA	TRBJ1-1	TRBV20-1	CSAPRRMANTEAFF	TGCAGTGCTCCAAGGAGGATGGCGAACACTGAAGCTTTCTTT
TRBD1	many	TRBJ2-5	TRBV7-6	CASSSTLRQGKETQYF	TGTGCCAGCAGCTCTACCCTCAGACAGGGAAAAGAGACCCAGTACTTC
NA	many	TRBJ2-5	TRBV5-1	CASSLGIAGTQYF	TGCGCCAGCAGCTTGGGTATCGCAGGGACCCAGTACTTC
NA	many	TRBJ2-5	TRBV20-1	CSATTDQETQYF	TGCAGTGCCACAACAGACCAAGAGACCCAGTACTTC
NA	NA	TRBJ1-2	TRBV27	CASSVGGNSHGYTF	TGTGCCAGCAGTGTGGGGGGCAATAGCCATGGCTACACCTTC
NA	NA	TRBJ2-3	TRBV7-2	CASSGHRGDTQYF	TGTGCCAGCAGCGGCCACAGAGGAGATACGCAGTATTTT
TRBD2	many	TRBJ2-2	TRBV20-1	CSARDSTSAGGELFF	TGCAGTGCTAGAGATTCGACTAGCGCGGGCGGGGAGCTGTTTTTT
NA	many	TRBJ2-4	TRBV7-2	CASSLAGGAEKNIQYF	TGTGCCAGCAGCTTAGCAGGGGGGGCGGAGAAAAACATTCAGTACTTC
NA	many	TRBJ1-3	TRBV12-3/TRBV12-4	CASSWTDAGNTIYF	TGTGCCAGCAGTTGGACAGATGCGGGAAACACCATATATTTT
NA	many	TRBJ1-2	TRBV29-1	CSAQGRPRDGYTF	TGCAGCGCACAGGGCAGGCCAAGGGATGGCTACACCTTC
TRBD1	few	TRBJ1-1	TRBV18	CASSPGQQNTEAFF	TGTGCCAGCTCCCCGGGACAGCAGAACACTGAAGCTTTCTTT
NA	few	TRBJ2-7	TRBV18	CASSPLRDPKEQYF	TGTGCCAGCTCACCTCTCCGGGACCCTAAGGAGCAGTACTTC
TRBD2	NA	TRBJ2-7	TRBV12-3/TRBV12-4	CASSLPTSGSHEQYF	TGTGCCAGCAGTTTACCGACTAGCGGTTCTCACGAGCAGTACTTC
NA	many	TRBJ2-7	TRBV5-1	CASRLSFEDEHEQYF	TGCGCCAGCAGACTGTCTTTCGAGGATGAACACGAGCAGTACTTC
NA	many	TRBJ2-1	TRBV20-1	CSARSSAGRYNEQFF	TGCAGTGCTAGGTCATCTGCGGGAAGGTACAATGAGCAGTTCTTC